This T cell receptor beta chain was profiled in a study of blood T cell repertoires in COVID-19. Repertoires were generated with immunoSEQ multiplex PCR, while TCRdb's copy carries only in-frame clones and drops some. The table shows about 97,000 clones, with 70% to 90% occurring only once. The CDR3 is 14 residues long. Germline V lookup: CDR1 KGHSH, CDR2 LQKENI. V lost 1 base, J lost 0 bases, and 3 bases lay in between. V gene TRBV18 combines with J gene TRBJ2-2; D unresolved. Material: peripheral blood. This TCR derives from a man in his forties or fifties with active or convalescent COVID-19. The CDR3 nucleotides read TGTGCCAGCTCACCACTCGCGAACACCGGGGAGCTGTTTTTT. Translating it yields CASSPLANTGELFF.